Shown below are 24 T cell receptor beta chains from a single sample sequenced in a study of T-cell memory formation after mild COVID-19. TCRdb independently ran MiXCR on the 5' RACE reads; one entry per CDR3 protein. In the table there are about 180,000 distinct CDR3 sequences, around 18% of which are singletons. The sequenced sample consisted of PBMCs or a T cell subset sorted from them (not recorded which). The source of these receptors is a man aged 18-30 years who had mild COVID-19 (a few samples of this study predate the infection). Cell type and time point are not known.

The rearrangement links TRBV7-6 to TRBJ2-5; D possibly corresponds to TRBD2 (6 bases). The CDR3 is made up of 14 amino acids. Trimming took 5 bases from V and 0 from J, leaving 10 bases between them. Germline CDR1 and CDR2: SGHVS and FNYEAQ. CDR3 in amino acids: CASSPGGNQETQYF. Written as DNA, the CDR3 is TGTGCCAGCAGCCCCGGCGGGAACCAAGAGACCCAGTACTTC.

The V gene is TRBV25-1, the J gene TRBJ1-1, with TRBD1 as a possible D gene (5 bases). The CDR3 has 13 amino acids. Trimming pared 1 base from V and 6 bases from J, leaving 9 bases between. Germline lookup yields CDR1 MGHDK and CDR2 SYGVNS. CDR3 sequence (DNA): TGTGCCAGCAGTGAATCGGGGGGTGCTGAAGCTTTCTTT. Amino acids: CASSESGGAEAFF.

DNA of the CDR3: TGTGCCACGGGAGGCCCTAATGAAAAACTGTTTTTT. Translation: CATGGPNEKLFF. J is TRBJ1-4 and V is TRBV2; D gene uncertain. Germline CDR1 is SNHLY and CDR2 is FYNNEI. CDR3 length: 12 amino acids. Trimming took off 10 bases at V and 3 bases at J, with 9 bases between the two ends.

The chain uses TRBV4-2 and TRBJ2-7; 9 bases map to TRBD2. Germline V gene sequence: CDR1 LGHNA, CDR2 YNFKEQ. The CDR3 loop spans 15 amino acids. V shed 3 bases and J 6 bases; nucleotides not matched to a gene: 9. CDR3 in DNA: TGTGCCAGCAGCCAGGAGGGGACTAGCTATGGCGAGCAGTACTTC. This codes for CASSQEGTSYGEQYF.

This clonotype was counted only a few times. The gene calls are TRBV12-3 or TRBV12-4 and TRBJ2-5; TRBD2 matches at 13 bases. The CDR3 has 16 amino acids. V shed 6 bases and J 5 bases; nucleotides not matched to a gene: 9. The CDR3 loop reads CASSRTSGGQGETQYF. The DNA for the CDR3 is TGTGCCAGCAGCCGGACTAGCGGGGGTCAGGGGGAGACCCAGTACTTC.

The chain is built from TRBV7-2 and TRBJ2-2; D unclear. CDR3 size: 14 residues. Germline CDR1 and CDR2: SGHTA and FQGNSA. Trimming cost V 3 bases and J 5 bases, with 10 bases left between them. The CDR3 sequence: CASSFPVMTGELFF. The DNA for the CDR3 is TGTGCCAGCAGCTTTCCCGTGATGACCGGGGAGCTGTTTTTT.

The V and J genes are TRBV12-3 or TRBV12-4 and TRBJ2-3; D is undetermined. V was pared by 5 bases and J by 7 bases, with 4 bases between. This CDR3 is built from 10 residues. For the CDR3, the DNA is TGTGCCAGCAGTCGTAATACGCAGTATTTT. Its protein product is CASSRNTQYF.

This clonotype has a single count. V and J are TRBV4-3 and TRBJ2-7, with D possibly being TRBD2 (5 bases). Germline V gene data show CDR1 as LGHNA and CDR2 as YSLEER. V lost 0 bases and J lost 3, with 18 bases in between. The CDR3 spans 17 residues. The CDR3 protein is CASSQDSLRRADYEQYF. CDR3 DNA sequence: TGCGCCAGCAGCCAAGATAGCCTTCGGCGGGCTGACTACGAGCAGTACTTC.

V usage is TRBV7-8 and J usage is TRBJ2-7; TRBD1 aligns across 10 bases. The J segment lost 6 bases and the V segment lost 1 base, leaving 12 bases of the junction unmatched. The germline V gene encodes CDR1 SGHVS and CDR2 FQNEAQ. The CDR3 runs to 17 residues. The CDR3 DNA is TGTGCCAGCAGCTTAGGATTTCTTCGGGACAGGGGATTCGAGCAGTACGTC. Translation gives CASSLGFLRDRGFEQYV.

This sequence joins TRBV28 and TRBJ1-4; D uncertain. From germline, CDR1 is MDHEN and CDR2 SYDVKM. V gave up 7 bases and J gave up 7 bases, with 10 bases separating them. CDR3 length: 12 amino acids. CDR3 in amino acids: CASNEQGEKLFF. The CDR3 DNA reads as TGTGCCAGCAACGAGCAAGGTGAAAAACTGTTTTTT.

The chain uses TRBV20-1 and TRBJ2-5, with 9 nucleotides matching TRBD2. The CDR3 length is 16 residues. V shed 0 bases, J shed 5 bases, and the junction held 10 bases outside the gene matches. Germline lookup yields CDR1 DFQATT and CDR2 SNEGSKA (reference sequence). The CDR3 protein is CSARDAQRGAGETQYF. The CDR3 bases are TGCAGTGCTAGAGATGCCCAGCGGGGGGCCGGGGAGACCCAGTACTTC.

This chain uses TRBV23-1 with TRBJ1-5; a weak D match, TRBD1 (6 bases). TRBV23-1 is an ORF, and what it does is uncertain. V gave up 3 bases and J gave up 3 bases, with 15 bases separating them. The CDR3 sequence is 16 residues long. CDR3 sequence: CASSHATGSSNQPQHF. CDR3 coding DNA: TGCGCCAGCAGTCACGCGACAGGCTCTTCCAATCAGCCCCAGCATTTT.

This clonotype has a handful of counts. This chain uses TRBV7-2 with TRBJ2-7; TRBD1 aligns across 8 bases. J gave up 1 base and V 5 bases, and 7 bases lay outside the gene matches. The CDR3 contains 15 residues. Germline V gene lookup returns CDR1 SGHTA and CDR2 FQGNSA. CDR3 nucleotides: TGTGCCAGCAGCAACGGACAGGGACTTTCCTACGAGCAGTACGTC. This codes for CASSNGQGLSYEQYV.

This sequence joins TRBV18 and TRBJ1-4, with D maybe TRBD1 (6 bases). Germline-derived CDR1 and CDR2 are KGHSH and LQKENI. Trimming removed 8 bases from V and 0 bases from J, with 10 bases in between. The CDR3 has 14 residues. The CDR3 loop reads CASRGQSTNEKLFF. As DNA, the CDR3 is TGTGCCAGCCGCGGACAGTCAACTAATGAAAAACTGTTTTTT. The full variable domain, rest sourced from reference TRBV18 and TRBJ1-4, is NAGVMQNPRHLVRRRGQEARLRCSPMKGHSHVYWYRQLPEEGLKFMVYLQKENIIDESGMPKERFSAEFPKEGPSILRIQQVVRGDSAAYFCASRGQSTNEKLFFGSGTQLSVL.

J is TRBJ1-6 and V is TRBV11-2; D uncertain. Germline V CDR1 and CDR2: SGHAT, FQNNGV. V lost 3 bases and J 5 bases, leaving 5 bases between the germline ends. CDR3 size: 13 residues. The CDR3 sequence: CASSFSDNSPLHF. The CDR3 DNA reads as TGTGCCAGCAGCTTCTCAGATAATTCACCCCTCCACTTT.

The chain is built from TRBV10-2 and TRBJ1-2, with 7 bases identical to TRBD1. The CDR3 is 12 residues long. Germline V lookup: CDR1 WSHSY, CDR2 SAAADI. Losses at the gene ends were 4 bases for V and 6 bases for J; bases not matched to a gene: 2. The CDR3 protein is CASSGDRDGYTF. The CDR3 nucleotides read TGCGCCAGCAGTGGAGACAGGGATGGCTACACCTTC.

The V and J genes are TRBV9 and TRBJ1-5; tentative D call: TRBD1 (5 bases). The length of the CDR3 is 13 residues. The V and J ends lost 4 bases and 6 bases respectively, with 11 bases between them. Germline V CDR1 and CDR2: SGDLS, YYNGEE. The CDR3 nucleotides are TGTGCCAGCAGCCCCCAGGGAATTCAGCCCCAGCATTTT. Residues: CASSPQGIQPQHF.

This clonotype was counted only a few times. This chain joins TRBV6-5 and TRBJ1-1, with D possibly being TRBD1 (6 bases). The germline CDR1 and CDR2 sequences are MNHEY and SVGAGI. The CDR3 length is 13 residues. The V end lost 6 bases, the J end lost 8 bases, and 16 bases lay between the germline ends. Here the CDR3 reads CASSHGGSLEAFF. The CDR3 coding sequence is TGTGCCAGCAGCCACGGGGGCAGTCTAGAAGCTTTCTTT.

There are a few counts of this clonotype. The V gene is TRBV20-1, the J gene TRBJ2-5; 10 bases agree with TRBD2. This CDR3 has 15 amino acids. CDR1 is DFQATT, CDR2 SNEGSKA, per germline (reference sequence). V was pared by 1 base and J by 5 bases, with 7 bases of the junction left unmatched. The CDR3 DNA reads as TGCAGTGCTAGAGGTTCTAGCGGGGGCGGGGAGACCCAGTACTTC. It encodes CSARGSSGGGETQYF.

This clonotype was picked up a small number of times. The chain joins TRBV7-2 to TRBJ1-6; the D gene is possibly TRBD1 (6 bases). V gave up 5 bases and J gave up 9 bases, with 14 bases separating them. This CDR3 has 14 amino acids. From germline, CDR1 is SGHTA and CDR2 FQGNSA. CDR3 nucleotides: TGTGCCAGCAGCCTACAGGGTTCAGGTTCACCCCTCCACTTT. Translated: CASSLQGSGSPLHF.

This clonotype was counted only a few times. This sequence joins TRBV12-3 or TRBV12-4 and TRBJ1-4; a possible D gene is TRBD1 (6 bases). The CDR3 runs to 14 residues. Trimming shortened V by 6 bases and J by 7 bases, and 15 bases separated the two germline ends. The CDR3 nucleotides are TGTGCCAGCAGACGGGACATTCGCGGTGAAAAACTGTTTTTT. Protein: CASRRDIRGEKLFF.

The sample holds many counts of this clonotype. The chain carries TRBV5-4 and TRBJ1-4; 8 bases map to TRBD1. The germline CDR1 and CDR2 sequences are SGHNT and YYREEE (reference sequence). V was clipped by 3 bases and J by 8 bases; unmatched bases: 6. The CDR3 length is 14 residues. CDR3 nucleotide sequence: TGTGCCAGCAGCTCCACAGGGGGAGGGGAAAAACTGTTTTTT. Translation: CASSSTGGGEKLFF.

This clonotype was seen at least ten times. CDR3 protein: CSAPTFDRAYGYTF. The CDR3, as DNA: TGCAGTGCACCGACCTTTGACAGGGCCTATGGCTACACCTTC. The chain has TRBV20-1 and TRBJ1-2; TRBD1 matches 7 bases. J was trimmed by 4 bases and V by 6 bases; bases with no gene match: 11. Germline loops: CDR1 DFQATT, CDR2 SNEGSKA (reference sequence). The CDR3 spans 14 residues.

The rearrangement uses TRBV5-1 and TRBJ2-5; D is unresolved. Between the trimmed V and J ends, which lost 1 base and 2 bases, there was a span of 9 bases. The CDR3 totals 14 residues. CDR1 and CDR2 (germline): SGHRS, YFSETQ. This CDR3 is CASSLQSEQETQYF. The CDR3 region has the DNA TGCGCCAGCAGCTTGCAGTCAGAACAAGAGACCCAGTACTTC. The full variable domain, completed using reference TRBV5-1 and TRBJ2-5, is KAGVTQTPRYLIKTRGQQVTLSCSPISGHRSVSWYQQTPGQGLQFLFEYFSETQRNKGNFPGRFSGRQFSNSRSEMNVSTLELGDSALYLCASSLQSEQETQYFGPGTRLLVL.